This TCR beta chain was profiled in a study of blood T cell repertoires in COVID-19. Background on the study: Specimens from acute and convalescent COVID-19 originated in the United States, Italy and Spain. PBMCs, B-cell-depleted T cells, or T cells provided the cDNA or gDNA that made up the material.

In the authors' methods: It was from reference gene primer amplification that nucleated cell counts were estimated. This table comes from immunoSEQ multiplex PCR, and its TCRdb copy is limited to in-frame clones, with some not included. That table gives V, J and clone size, and the DNA gave D and trimming. The table lists approximately 390,000 clones, around 87% of them singletons. V was shortened by 4 bases and J by 1 base, with 21 bases between the two germline ends. The length of the CDR3 is 17 residues. From germline, CDR1 is SGHDT and CDR2 YYEEEE. The sample consisted of peripheral blood. The receptor was derived from a woman aged 55-75 years with COVID-19, enrolled during active disease. The V and J genes are TRBV5-6 and TRBJ2-7; TRBD1 might be the D (7 bases). DNA for the CDR3: TGTGCCAGCAGCCAACCCGTCGGCAGGGGGGCTTCCTACGAGCAGTACTTC. Encoded protein: CASSQPVGRGASYEQYF.